The 29 T cell receptor beta chains listed next were all sequenced from one sample in a study of cytomegalovirus exposure and HLA in healthy donors. A multiplex PCR was run with 60 Vbeta primers and 13 Jbeta primers. Profiling relied on immunoSEQ multiplex PCR, and the TCRdb table lists in-frame clones only, not all of them. The repertoire has over 100,000 clones, roughly four fifths of them found once; the top ten carry roughly 7.3%. Source material: PBMCs. The receptor set was obtained from a male donor in good health and CMV-seronegative.

The genes are TRBV6-1 and TRBJ1-5; D is undetermined. Per the germline V gene, CDR1 is MNHNS and CDR2 is SASEGT. V dropped 2 bases and J dropped 0 bases, with 11 bases sitting between them. The CDR3 spans 16 residues. The CDR3 nucleotides read TGTGCCAGCAGTGAATGGGCCCCACATAGCAATCAGCCCCAGCATTTT. Its translation: CASSEWAPHSNQPQHF.

This chain uses TRBV28 with TRBJ1-3; 8 positions agree with TRBD1. With 4 bases clipped from V and 3 bases from J, the junction kept 5 bases outside the gene matches. The CDR3 has 15 amino acids. CDR1 is MDHEN and CDR2 is SYDVKM in the germline V gene. CDR3 bases: TGTGCCAGCAGTTCACCGACAGGGGATGGAAACACCATATATTTT. It encodes CASSSPTGDGNTIYF. The complete variable domain, with remaining parts taken from reference TRBV28 and TRBJ1-3, reads DVKVTQSSRYLVKRTGEKVFLECVQDMDHENMFWYRQDPGLGLRLIYFSYDVKMKEKGDIPEGYSVSREKKERFSLILESASTNQTSMYLCASSSPTGDGNTIYFGEGSWLTVV.

V is TRBV4-2 and J is TRBJ2-1, with D maybe TRBD2 (5 bases). Looked up from germline, CDR1 is LGHNA and CDR2 is YNFKEQ. The length of the CDR3 is 20 residues. Trimming pared 4 bases from V and 0 bases from J, leaving 25 bases between. CDR3 sequence (DNA): TGTGCCAGCAGCCGGGAAGGAGGACCGGCGGTCCTCCCCTCCTACAATGAGCAGTTCTTC. It specifies CASSREGGPAVLPSYNEQFF.

Worth noting for this clone: Other DNA variants within this sample encode the same CDR3. The chain employs TRBV6-1 and TRBJ2-7, with a weak D call TRBD2 (6 bases). The germline V gene encodes CDR1 MNHNS and CDR2 SASEGT. CDR3 length: 13 residues. V was cut by 4 bases and J by 3 bases, with 10 bases left in between. In DNA form, the CDR3 reads TGTGCCAGCAGTGTAATAGCGGTCTACGAGCAGTACTTC. This gives the protein CASSVIAVYEQYF.

The chain links TRBV4-3 to TRBJ1-5, with TRBD1 matching 9 bases. After removal of 6 bases from V and 1 base from J, the junction contained 4 bases not matched to a gene. Germline V lookup: CDR1 LGHNA, CDR2 YSLEER. The CDR3 extends over 15 amino acids. CDR3 region: CASSLDRGSNQPQHF. The CDR3, as DNA: TGCGCCAGCAGTCTGGACAGGGGAAGCAATCAGCCCCAGCATTTT.

This chain uses TRBV2 with TRBJ1-3; unclear D gene. V lost 4 bases and J 0 bases, leaving 7 bases between the germline ends. Germline V lookup: CDR1 SNHLY, CDR2 FYNNEI. The CDR3 covers 14 residues. In DNA, the CDR3 is TGTGCCAGCAGTGCCGCGGTCTCTGGAAACACCATATATTTT. It codes for CASSAAVSGNTIYF. The variable domain in full, completed from reference TRBV2 and TRBJ1-3, reads EPEVTQTPSHQVTQMGQEVILRCVPISNHLYFYWYRQILGQKVEFLVSFYNNEISEKSEIFDDQFSVERPDGSNFTLKIRSTKLEDSAMYFCASSAAVSGNTIYFGEGSWLTVV.

This chain connects TRBV9 to TRBJ2-3, with D possibly TRBD1 on 5 matching bases. The CDR3 spans 13 residues. V dropped 7 bases and J dropped 3 bases, with 12 bases sitting between them. CDR1 is SGDLS, CDR2 YYNGEE, per germline. As DNA, the CDR3 is TGTGCCAGCTCGGGCAGGGCAACAGATACGCAGTATTTT. Translating it yields CASSGRATDTQYF.

The rearrangement links TRBV7-8 to TRBJ2-2; perhaps TRBD1 as D (6 bases). CDR1 is SGHVS, CDR2 FQNEAQ, per germline. V dropped 2 bases and J dropped 6 bases, with 13 bases sitting between them. This CDR3 is built from 15 residues. Written as DNA, the CDR3 is TGTGCCAGCAGCTTAATCCAGGGGATCGCCGGGGAGCTGTTTTTT. Encoded protein: CASSLIQGIAGELFF.

The chain joins TRBV28 to TRBJ1-3; TRBD1 agrees at 8 bases. Germline trimming cut 6 bases from V and 0 bases from J; bases unmatched to any gene: 7. Germline CDR1 is MDHEN and CDR2 is SYDVKM. The CDR3 covers 16 residues. The CDR3 bases are TGTGCCAGCAGCCTACAGGGGGTAAGCTCTGGAAACACCATATATTTT. Amino acids: CASSLQGVSSGNTIYF.

This chain joins TRBV6-1 and TRBJ2-1, with D perhaps matching TRBD1 (6 bases). Germline V gene sequence: CDR1 MNHNS, CDR2 SASEGT. The CDR3 contains 11 residues. The CDR3 DNA reads as TGTGCTGCGAGGGGGAAGGATGAGCAGTTCTTC. It is translated as CAARGKDEQFF.

This clone was picked up a small number of times. The rearrangement joins TRBV28 to TRBJ2-1; possible D gene TRBD2, 5 bases. The V gene lost 6 bases and the J gene lost 10 bases, with 13 bases spanning the gap. The CDR3 is 12 residues long. CDR1 is MDHEN, CDR2 SYDVKM, per germline. The CDR3 is CASSRTFNEQFF. In nucleotides, the CDR3 is TGTGCCAGCAGCCGGACTTTTAACGAGCAGTTCTTC.

The gene calls are TRBV28 and TRBJ2-2; 9 bases line up with TRBD2. Germline V lookup: CDR1 MDHEN, CDR2 SYDVKM. This CDR3 comprises 15 residues. V gave up 5 bases and J gave up 6 bases; unmatched junction bases: 7. CDR3 coding DNA: TGTGCCAGCAGTCTCTTAGCGGGAGTAGCCGGGGAGCTGTTTTTT. It specifies CASSLLAGVAGELFF.

This clone was detected once. This chain connects TRBV6-6 to TRBJ1-2; 9 nucleotides align to TRBD1. The CDR3 totals 14 residues. Germline V gene lookup returns CDR1 MNHNY and CDR2 SVGAGI (reference sequence). V shed 9 bases and J 7 bases; nucleotides not matched to a gene: 12. CDR3 loop: CASGPRDRVVGYTF. The CDR3 region has the DNA TGTGCCAGTGGCCCACGGGACAGGGTGGTTGGCTACACCTTC.

The chain combines TRBV19 with TRBJ1-1; 10 bases agree with TRBD1. CDR1 and CDR2 from the germline V gene are LNHDA and SQIVND (reference sequence). The length of the CDR3 is 18 residues. V trimming: 7 bases; J trimming: 3 bases; junction bases outside the gene matches: 17. The chain's CDR3 is CASKRGTGEVGRDTEAFF. Written as DNA, the CDR3 is TGTGCCAGTAAACGAGGGACAGGGGAAGTTGGGAGGGACACTGAAGCTTTCTTT.

The chain joins TRBV28 to TRBJ1-5; TRBD1 matches at 7 bases. Germline V lookup: CDR1 MDHEN, CDR2 SYDVKM. V was pared by 8 bases and J by 7 bases, with 11 bases of the junction left unmatched. The CDR3 spans 14 residues. In nucleotides, the CDR3 is TGTGCCAGCTTAATTACAGGGGCGCGCCAGCCCCAGCATTTT. Residues: CASLITGARQPQHF.

J is TRBJ2-5 and V is TRBV28, with 8 bases that match TRBD1. Near its end, the DNA agrees better with TRBJ2-7, so the J call may be wrong. The germline CDR1 and CDR2 sequences are MDHEN and SYDVKM. This CDR3 spans 15 amino acids. CDR3 in DNA: TGTGCCAGCAGCGAGAGGACAGGGATAATCTACGAGCAGTACTTC. Translated: CASSERTGIIYEQYF.

The chain couples TRBV28 to TRBJ2-1; 10 positions agree with TRBD2. Germline V lookup: CDR1 MDHEN, CDR2 SYDVKM. The CDR3 runs 14 residues. The trim removed 6 bases at V and 8 bases at J, leaving 7 bases unmatched. This CDR3 reads CASREERGGDEQFF. The CDR3 DNA reads as TGTGCCAGCAGAGAGGAGCGGGGGGGCGATGAGCAGTTCTTC.

J is TRBJ1-4 and V is TRBV28; the D gene is possibly TRBD1 (5 bases). V was trimmed by 2 bases and J by 7 bases, leaving 14 bases between them. The CDR3 is 15 residues long. From germline, CDR1 is MDHEN and CDR2 SYDVKM. CDR3 sequence: CASSLARERAEKLFF. Written as DNA, the CDR3 is TGTGCCAGCAGTTTAGCCAGGGAACGGGCTGAAAAACTGTTTTTT.

The DNA for the CDR3 is TGTGCCACCGGTGGCAGTTTCAATCAGCCCCAGCATTTT. It encodes CATGGSFNQPQHF. This sequence joins TRBV15 and TRBJ1-5; no reliable D call. The CDR3 contains 13 residues. The V end was cut by 8 bases, the J end by 3 bases, with 11 bases between. Looked up from germline, CDR1 is LNHNV and CDR2 is YYDKDF (reference sequence).

The V gene is TRBV19, the J gene TRBJ2-5; the D gene is possibly TRBD1 (5 bases). The J call is uncertain, as TRBJ2-7 better fits the DNA end. CDR3 length: 14 amino acids. The germline V gene has CDR1 LNHDA and CDR2 SQIVND (reference sequence). The CDR3 region has the DNA TGTGCCAGTAGTATGGGGCAGGTACCCTACGAGCAGTACTTC. Amino acids: CASSMGQVPYEQYF.

The chain joins TRBV11-1 to TRBJ2-1, with 13 bases that match TRBD2. The CDR3 covers 15 residues. CDR1 is SGHAT, CDR2 FQDESV, per germline (reference sequence). The V gene end was trimmed by 5 bases and the J gene end by 5 bases; junction bases not matched to a gene: 3. Written as DNA, the CDR3 is TGTGCCAGCAGCCCGGGACTAGCGGGGCACAATGAGCAGTTCTTC. As protein: CASSPGLAGHNEQFF.

This chain joins TRBV20-1 and TRBJ1-1, with D perhaps matching TRBD1 (6 bases). CDR1 DFQATT and CDR2 SNEGSKA come from the germline V gene (reference sequence). With 5 bases removed from V and 8 bases from J, the gap between germline ends came to 12 bases. The CDR3 length is 11 residues. CDR3 DNA sequence: TGCAGTGCTTATGACAGGCGAGAAGCTTTCTTT. This sequence encodes CSAYDRREAFF.

The rearrangement uses TRBV4-3 and TRBJ2-1; D remains ambiguous. CDR1 and CDR2 from the germline V gene are LGHNA and YSLEER. Trimming left V 0 bases short and J 2 bases short, with 11 bases between. There are 16 residues in the CDR3. The CDR3, as DNA: TGCGCCAGCAGCCAAGATACGGAGCCTGCCTACAATGAGCAGTTCTTC. Its translation is CASSQDTEPAYNEQFF.

The J gene is TRBJ2-7, the V gene TRBV19; 9 positions match TRBD1. Trimming at V came to 1 base and at J to 2 bases, leaving 0 bases not matched to a gene. CDR1 and CDR2 (germline): LNHDA, SQIVND (reference sequence). The CDR3 covers 14 residues. In nucleotides, the CDR3 is TGTGCCAGTAGTATAGGACAGGGGGCCTACGAGCAGTACTTC. Protein sequence: CASSIGQGAYEQYF.

V is TRBV7-8 and J is TRBJ1-5; D is perhaps TRBD1 (5 bases). The CDR3 covers 14 residues. Trimming pared 5 bases from V and 6 bases from J, leaving 14 bases between. Germline CDR1 and CDR2: SGHVS and FQNEAQ. In DNA form, the CDR3 reads TGTGCCAGCAGCCCCTCGGGGGTACGTCAGCCCCAGCATTTT. Amino acids: CASSPSGVRQPQHF.

This clone was counted a few times. J is TRBJ2-7 and V is TRBV5-1, with a possible D match to TRBD2 (6 bases). The CDR3 is 15 residues long. V was pared by 0 bases and J by 4 bases, with 14 bases between. Germline V gives CDR1 SGHRS, CDR2 YFSETQ. The CDR3 DNA reads TGCGCCAGCAGCTTGGACGGGGGTTCGGGATACGAGCAGTACTTC. This encodes CASSLDGGSGYEQYF.

J is TRBJ2-7 and V is TRBV7-9, with D possibly being TRBD1 (5 bases). CDR1 and CDR2 (germline): SEHNR, FQNEAQ (reference sequence). Trimming pared 6 bases from V and 7 bases from J, leaving 22 bases between. The CDR3 has 15 amino acids. Here the CDR3 reads CASSPGWPQLVEQYF. CDR3 nucleotide sequence: TGTGCCAGCAGTCCAGGGTGGCCCCAGTTGGTAGAGCAGTACTTC.

In nucleotides, the CDR3 is TGTGCCAGTAGTAACAGGGGCACAGGGGGCAATCAGCCCCAGCATTTT. Translated: CASSNRGTGGNQPQHF. The chain uses TRBV19 and TRBJ1-5; 7 nucleotides match TRBD1. J lost 2 bases, V lost 4 bases, and 8 bases had no gene match. This CDR3 spans 16 amino acids. CDR1 and CDR2 from the germline V gene are LNHDA and SQIVND (reference sequence).

The chain links TRBV30 to TRBJ2-7; D perhaps matches TRBD1 (5 bases). CDR1 and CDR2 from the germline V gene are GTSNPN and SVGIG (reference sequence). The V gene lost 4 bases and the J gene lost 0 bases, with 19 bases spanning the gap. CDR3 length: 16 residues. CDR3 sequence reads: CAWKDARQRSSYEQYF. CDR3 nucleotides: TGTGCCTGGAAAGACGCCCGACAGCGAAGCTCCTACGAGCAGTACTTC.